This T cell receptor (beta chain) was observed in a study of blood T cell repertoires in COVID-19. At the level of the study: From the United States, Italy and Spain came samples of acute and convalescent COVID-19. Nucleic acid was either cDNA or gDNA, and it came from T cells, B-cell-depleted T cells, or PBMCs.

With 6 bases clipped from V and 0 bases from J, the junction kept 5 bases outside the gene matches. The length of the CDR3 is 15 residues. Germline CDR1 reads MDHEN; CDR2 reads SYDVKM. In the authors' methods: From reference gene primer amplification, estimates of nucleated cell counts were derived. TCRdb's table, derived via immunoSEQ multiplex PCR, lists solely in-frame clones and lacks some. The DNA gave D and trimming, while V, J and clone size come from that table. The sample comprises more than 150,000 clones, 70% to 90% of which are singletons, and roughly 2.2% rests with the top ten. The rearrangement uses TRBV28 and TRBJ2-3; the match to TRBD1 covers 8 bases. This clonotype originated in a woman in her 70s with acute or convalescent COVID-19. Sequenced material: peripheral blood. The CDR3 here is CASRPQGVSTDTQYF. CDR3 nucleotides: TGTGCCAGCAGGCCACAGGGGGTCAGCACAGATACGCAGTATTTT.